Presented here are 19 T cell receptor beta chains from one specimen sequenced in a study of radiation and T cells in renal cell carcinoma. Sequencing was performed with immunoSEQ multiplex PCR; in TCRdb, only in-frame clones are kept and a portion is missing. The sample contains more than 95,000 clones, around 82% of which appear only once. Time point denoted: blood 2 weeks post-SBRT. Treatment defined: 15 Gy SBRT to primary tumor, nephrectomy 4 weeks later. Sample: blood, taken from a patient whose treatment included radiotherapy and nephrectomy. The source is a man in his fifties or sixties with renal cell carcinoma.

As to this clone: Other DNA sequences in the same sample also yield this CDR3. V is TRBV15 and J is TRBJ2-7, with a tentative D call TRBD1 (5 bases). The CDR3 totals 13 residues. The germline gives CDR1 LNHNV, CDR2 YYDKDF (reference sequence). The V and J ends lost 0 bases and 3 bases respectively, with 6 bases between them. CDR3: CATSRDQGYEQYF. The CDR3 DNA reads as TGTGCCACCAGCAGAGACCAGGGCTACGAGCAGTACTTC.

The chain uses TRBV13 and TRBJ2-7, with a tentative D call TRBD1 (6 bases). The germline gives CDR1 PRHDT, CDR2 FYEKMQ (reference sequence). Trimming took 5 bases from V and 2 from J, leaving 16 bases between them. The CDR3 loop spans 15 amino acids. The CDR3 is CASSRRGAGTYEQYF. The CDR3 DNA sequence: TGTGCCAGCAGCCGCAGGGGAGCAGGGACCTACGAGCAGTACTTC.

This chain uses TRBV4-1 with TRBJ1-1, with TRBD1 as a possible D gene (5 bases). With 1 base removed from V and 0 bases from J, the gap between germline ends came to 18 bases. Germline V gene sequence: CDR1 MGHRA, CDR2 YSYEKL. This CDR3 comprises 18 residues. CDR3 coding DNA: TGCGCCAGCAGCCAAGCCGGGGGTCAGGGCGGTTTGAACACTGAAGCTTTCTTT. It yields the protein CASSQAGGQGGLNTEAFF.

On this clone itself: A junction boundary mismatches the germline segment, possibly from a read error. The CDR3 DNA sequence: TGTGCCAGCAGAGATGGGACTAGCGGGAGCAAAGATACGCAGTATTTT. Protein product: CASRDGTSGSKDTQYF. V and J are TRBV11-3 and TRBJ2-3, with TRBD2 identical over 14 bases. CDR1 SGHNT and CDR2 YENEEA come from the germline V gene. This CDR3 contains 16 residues.

This chain's CDR3 is CASSEARSGFYNEQFF. The CDR3 DNA sequence: TGTGCCAGCAGTGAAGCGAGGTCAGGATTCTACAATGAGCAGTTCTTC. The chain links TRBV2 to TRBJ2-1; D gene ambiguous. Germline-derived CDR1 and CDR2 are SNHLY and FYNNEI. Deletions cut 0 bases from V and 3 bases from J, with 12 bases between. The CDR3 runs to 16 residues.

This CDR3 is CASKTVPEGNTQYF. For the CDR3, the DNA is TGTGCCAGCAAGACGGTGCCGGAGGGAAATACGCAGTATTTT. The genes are TRBV6-4 and TRBJ2-3; D is possibly TRBD2 (6 bases). V lost 7 bases to trimming and J lost 7 bases, with 18 bases between them. Per the germline V gene, CDR1 is MRHNA and CDR2 is SNTAGT. The CDR3 loop spans 14 amino acids.

CDR3 DNA sequence: TGCGCCAGCAGCCTAACGACAGGGGGACCCTACGAGCAGTACTTC. Its translation is CASSLTTGGPYEQYF. The chain is built from TRBV5-1 and TRBJ2-7, with TRBD1 matching 9 bases. This CDR3 is built from 15 residues. Germline V gives CDR1 SGHRS, CDR2 YFSETQ. The V and J ends lost 4 bases and 2 bases, in that order; junction bases with no gene match: 7.

The chain has TRBV7-6 and TRBJ2-7; 12 bases match TRBD2. Unmatched junction bases numbered 5, after V lost 2 bases and J lost 3 bases. The CDR3 spans 16 residues. Germline CDR1 is SGHVS and CDR2 is FNYEAQ. The CDR3 sequence: CASSLQTSGSFYEQYF. The CDR3 DNA sequence: TGTGCCAGCAGCTTACAGACTAGCGGGAGTTTCTACGAGCAGTACTTC.

For the CDR3, the DNA is TGTGCCAGCAGCCCCCGGTGGGACACTGAAGCTTTCTTT. It yields the protein CASSPRWDTEAFF. This chain links TRBV11-2 with TRBJ1-1, with D unclear. The germline V and J ends were trimmed by 5 bases and 3 bases, with 10 bases remaining between them. The CDR3 length is 13 residues. Germline V gene sequence: CDR1 SGHAT, CDR2 FQNNGV.

Written as DNA, the CDR3 is TGCAGCGTTCGATCGGGATACAATGAGCAGTTCTTC. Its translation: CSVRSGYNEQFF. The chain combines TRBV29-1 with TRBJ2-1; a possible D gene is TRBD2 (5 bases). The CDR3 runs 12 residues. V was clipped by 5 bases and J by 4 bases, with 9 bases between them. Germline assignment: CDR1 SQVTM and CDR2 ANQGSEA.

This clone was seen a single time. The chain has TRBV28 and TRBJ2-1; D is ambiguous. Germline V lookup: CDR1 MDHEN, CDR2 SYDVKM. Trimming removed 6 bases at V and 4 bases at J, with 19 bases between. The CDR3 contains 16 residues. CDR3 amino acids: CASRWRRGLAYNEQFF. CDR3 DNA sequence: TGTGCCAGCAGGTGGCGAAGAGGTTTGGCGTACAATGAGCAGTTCTTC. The whole variable domain, remainder taken from reference TRBV28 and TRBJ2-1, is DVKVTQSSRYLVKRTGEKVFLECVQDMDHENMFWYRQDPGLGLRLIYFSYDVKMKEKGDIPEGYSVSREKKERFSLILESASTNQTSMYLCASRWRRGLAYNEQFFGPGTRLTVL.

V gene TRBV7-3 combines with J gene TRBJ2-3; 11 bases map to TRBD2. The CDR3 consists of 18 residues. V was clipped by 5 bases and J by 2 bases; unmatched bases: 12. In germline, CDR1 is SGHTA, CDR2 FQGTGA. The CDR3 DNA follows: TGTGCCAGCAGCCTTACCCCGGGGACTAGCGGATACACAGATACGCAGTATTTT. Amino acid sequence: CASSLTPGTSGYTDTQYF.

This clone was detected once. DNA for the CDR3: TGTGCCTGGAGCCCCACCCTGGACGTCTACGAGCAGTACTTC. Translated, it gives CAWSPTLDVYEQYF. This chain connects TRBV30 to TRBJ2-7; D is unclear. Germline CDR1 reads GTSNPN; CDR2 reads SVGIG (reference sequence). CDR3 size: 14 residues. V lost 3 bases, J lost 3 bases, and 15 bases lay in between.

V and J are TRBV7-2 and TRBJ1-1; TRBD1 aligns across 8 bases. This CDR3 has 14 residues. Germline CDR1 and CDR2: SGHTA and FQGNSA. With 2 bases clipped from V and 7 bases from J, the junction kept 6 bases outside the gene matches. The CDR3 here is CASSLRGQASEAFF. The DNA for the CDR3 is TGTGCCAGCAGCTTAAGGGGACAGGCTAGTGAAGCTTTCTTT.

The table lists this clone with a few counts. This chain uses TRBV25-1 with TRBJ2-5, with D unclear. This CDR3 spans 13 amino acids. V was cut by 8 bases and J by 1 base, with 11 bases left in between. CDR1 and CDR2 from the germline V gene are MGHDK and SYGVNS. DNA of the CDR3: TGTGCCAGCCCCGATGGGTCCCAAGAGACCCAGTACTTC. Translation gives CASPDGSQETQYF.

V usage is TRBV5-1 and J usage is TRBJ2-3; D is perhaps TRBD2 (6 bases). Germline CDR1 SGHRS, CDR2 YFSETQ. V lost 0 bases to trimming and J lost 3 bases, with 11 bases between them. This CDR3 has 15 amino acids. The CDR3 sequence is CASSLALEGTDTQYF. CDR3 DNA sequence: TGCGCCAGCAGCTTGGCCTTGGAGGGGACAGATACGCAGTATTTT.

This clone came up once. This chain links TRBV4-2 with TRBJ1-6, with D hard to call. Between the trimmed V and J ends, which lost 3 bases and 7 bases, there was a span of 16 bases. CDR1 and CDR2 (germline): LGHNA, YNFKEQ. The CDR3 totals 16 residues. The DNA for the CDR3 is TGTGCCAGCAGCCATGGAAGGGCTGCGGGGAATTCACCCCTCCACTTT. It is translated as CASSHGRAAGNSPLHF.

The genes are TRBV7-8 and TRBJ1-2; a weak D match, TRBD1 (5 bases). Germline V gene data show CDR1 as SGHVS and CDR2 as FQNEAQ. CDR3 length: 12 amino acids. The V end was cut by 5 bases, the J end by 4 bases, with 8 bases between. The CDR3: CASSRQLYGYTF. The CDR3 DNA sequence: TGTGCCAGCAGCCGACAGCTCTATGGCTACACCTTC.

The chain is built from TRBV4-1 and TRBJ1-1; D gene ambiguous. V lost 1 base and J 1 base, leaving 10 bases between the germline ends. Germline V gene lookup returns CDR1 MGHRA and CDR2 YSYEKL. The CDR3 spans 15 residues. CDR3 residues: CASSQVGSQNTEAFF. The CDR3 region has the DNA TGCGCCAGCAGCCAAGTGGGGAGCCAGAACACTGAAGCTTTCTTT.